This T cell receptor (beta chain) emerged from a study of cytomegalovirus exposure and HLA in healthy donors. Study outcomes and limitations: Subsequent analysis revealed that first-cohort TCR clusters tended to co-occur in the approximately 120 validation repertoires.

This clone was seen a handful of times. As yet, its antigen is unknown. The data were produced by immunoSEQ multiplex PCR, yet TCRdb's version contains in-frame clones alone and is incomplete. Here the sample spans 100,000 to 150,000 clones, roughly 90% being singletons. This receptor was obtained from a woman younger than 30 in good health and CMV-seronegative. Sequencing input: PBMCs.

CDR3 region: CASSKTSHEQFF. CDR3 nucleotide sequence: TGTGCCAGCAGTAAGACTAGTCATGAGCAGTTCTTC. The chain combines TRBV6-6 with TRBJ2-1; D is possibly TRBD2 (6 bases). Germline lookup yields CDR1 MNHNY and CDR2 SVGAGI (reference sequence). The CDR3 has 12 amino acids. With 5 bases removed from V and 8 bases from J, the gap between germline ends came to 10 bases.